Presented here are 24 T cell receptor beta chains from one specimen sequenced in a study of cytomegalovirus exposure and HLA in healthy donors. In the PCR, 60 Vbeta and 13 Jbeta primers were used. Data came from immunoSEQ multiplex PCR; TCRdb stores just in-frame clones and leaves some out. Seen here are some 130,000 clones, about 74% observed once, and the top ten hold around 2%. The specimen was PBMCs. The receptors derive from a man aged 25 to 40 in good health and CMV-seronegative.

The chain couples TRBV27 to TRBJ2-7; 7 bases agree with TRBD2. The V segment lost 5 bases and the J segment 4 bases; nucleotides outside the gene matches: 8. The germline V gene has CDR1 MNHEY and CDR2 SMNVEV (reference sequence). This CDR3 has 14 amino acids. CDR3 nucleotide sequence: TGTGCCAGCAGTACGTTGACTAGCCGTTACGAGCAGTACTTC. The encoded protein is CASSTLTSRYEQYF.

The V and J genes are TRBV19 and TRBJ2-7; 11 nucleotides agree with TRBD1. Germline CDR1 reads LNHDA; CDR2 reads SQIVND (reference sequence). This CDR3 spans 16 amino acids. The ends lost 3 bases at V and 4 bases at J; junction bases unmatched: 8. The CDR3 spells CASSMSFGTGGYEQYF. CDR3 nucleotides: TGTGCCAGTAGTATGTCATTCGGGACAGGGGGATACGAGCAGTACTTC.

V is TRBV25-1 and J is TRBJ2-5, with D possibly matching TRBD1 (5 bases). CDR3 length: 16 amino acids. V shed 2 bases and J shed 5 bases, with 18 bases lying between them. Germline CDR1 and CDR2: MGHDK and SYGVNS. For the CDR3, the DNA is TGTGCCAGCAGTGAAGCCCTCATAGGGGCCTATGAGACCCAGTACTTC. Amino acid sequence: CASSEALIGAYETQYF.

CDR3 nucleotide sequence: TGTGCCAGTAGACCGAGGGAGGTTTCCTACAATGAGCAGTTCTTC. As protein: CASRPREVSYNEQFF. The rearrangement joins TRBV19 to TRBJ2-1, with D tentatively TRBD2 (6 bases). V was clipped by 6 bases and J by 1 base, with 13 bases between them. The CDR3 is made up of 15 amino acids. Per the germline V gene, CDR1 is LNHDA and CDR2 is SQIVND (reference sequence). Full variable domain (remainder filled in from reference TRBV19 and TRBJ2-1): DGGITQSPKYLFRKEGQNVTLSCEQNLNHDAMYWYRQDPGQGLRLIYYSQIVNDFQKGDIAEGYSVSREKKESFPLTVTSAQKNPTAFYLCASRPREVSYNEQFFGPGTRLTVL.

This clone was detected only a few times. The rearrangement joins TRBV9 to TRBJ2-7, with TRBD2 identical over 10 bases. The CDR3 contains 15 residues. Germline trimming cut 0 bases from V and 5 bases from J; bases unmatched to any gene: 5. Germline assignment: CDR1 SGDLS and CDR2 YYNGEE. CDR3 sequence: CASSVGGLAFDEQYF. CDR3 coding DNA: TGTGCCAGCAGCGTAGGGGGACTAGCGTTTGACGAGCAGTACTTC.

The V and J genes are TRBV5-1 and TRBJ1-2, with TRBD1 identical over 8 bases. Germline-derived CDR1 and CDR2 are SGHRS and YFSETQ. V shed 4 bases and J 8 bases; nucleotides not matched to a gene: 16. The CDR3 is made up of 16 amino acids. This chain's CDR3 is CASSLDRDRLPGGYTF. CDR3 nucleotide sequence: TGCGCCAGCAGCCTAGATCGGGACAGGCTCCCGGGGGGCTACACCTTC. Full variable domain (missing parts from reference TRBV5-1 and TRBJ1-2): KAGVTQTPRYLIKTRGQQVTLSCSPISGHRSVSWYQQTPGQGLQFLFEYFSETQRNKGNFPGRFSGRQFSNSRSEMNVSTLELGDSALYLCASSLDRDRLPGGYTFGSGTRLTVV.

The V gene is TRBV5-1, the J gene TRBJ2-1; TRBD2 matches 10 bases. V gave up 6 bases and J gave up 4 bases; unmatched junction bases: 7. The germline gives CDR1 SGHRS, CDR2 YFSETQ. CDR3 length: 15 amino acids. The CDR3 region is CASKPLAGAYNEQFF. As DNA, the CDR3 is TGCGCCAGCAAGCCCCTAGCGGGGGCTTACAATGAGCAGTTCTTC.

The chain combines TRBV5-6 with TRBJ1-2; TRBD1 aligns across 11 bases. Germline V lookup: CDR1 SGHDT, CDR2 YYEEEE. J gave up 8 bases and V 0 bases, and 6 bases lay outside the gene matches. CDR3 size: 15 residues. CDR3 DNA sequence: TGTGCCAGCAGCTTGGCTGGGACAGGGGGAAGAGGCTACACCTTC. It translates to CASSLAGTGGRGYTF.

The chain links TRBV6-1 to TRBJ1-5, with 9 bases aligning to TRBD1. The germline V gene has CDR1 MNHNS and CDR2 SASEGT. The CDR3 length is 17 residues. With 4 bases clipped from V and 2 bases from J, the junction kept 9 bases outside the gene matches. In DNA, the CDR3 is TGTGCCAGCAGTGTCGGGACAGGGCGGAATGGCAATCAGCCCCAGCATTTT. Translating it yields CASSVGTGRNGNQPQHF.

The V call is TRBV7-8, the J call TRBJ2-5; D possibly corresponds to TRBD2 (5 bases). CDR1 is SGHVS, CDR2 FQNEAQ, per germline. This CDR3 has 16 amino acids. The V and J ends lost 6 bases and 3 bases respectively, with 20 bases between them. The CDR3 sequence is CASSPGRILGEETQYF. DNA of the CDR3: TGTGCCAGCAGTCCCGGGCGCATCCTCGGGGAAGAGACCCAGTACTTC.

This chain connects TRBV5-1 to TRBJ2-1; 8 bases align to TRBD2. This CDR3 has 15 amino acids. Germline CDR1 is SGHRS and CDR2 is YFSETQ. After removal of 0 bases from V and 5 bases from J, the junction contained 4 bases not matched to a gene. CDR3 protein: CASSLGLAGHNEQFF. CDR3 nucleotides: TGCGCCAGCAGCTTGGGGCTAGCGGGCCACAATGAGCAGTTCTTC.

The chain links TRBV9 to TRBJ2-1; 7 bases align to TRBD2. V lost 0 bases to trimming and J lost 9 bases; unmatched junction nucleotides: 12. This CDR3 is 16 amino acids long. Germline CDR1 and CDR2: SGDLS and YYNGEE. For the CDR3, the DNA is TGTGCCAGCAGCGTAGATGCGGGAGTACTTATAATTGAGCAGTTCTTC. Amino acid sequence: CASSVDAGVLIIEQFF.

The chain has TRBV7-8 and TRBJ2-2; D remains unclear. This CDR3 region has 13 residues. Looked up from germline, CDR1 is SGHVS and CDR2 is FQNEAQ. V shed 3 bases and J shed 4 bases, with 6 bases lying between them. The CDR3 region has the DNA TGTGCCAGCAGCTTCTACCTCACCGGGGAGCTGTTTTTT. This translates into CASSFYLTGELFF.

The V gene is TRBV15, the J gene TRBJ2-7, with TRBD1 matching 8 bases. Germline V gene lookup returns CDR1 LNHNV and CDR2 YYDKDF (reference sequence). Trimming removed 4 bases from V and 3 bases from J; junction bases left unmatched: 5. The CDR3 covers 14 residues. The CDR3 DNA is TGTGCCACCAGCACCCGGGACAGGCACTACGAGCAGTACTTC. As protein: CATSTRDRHYEQYF.

The rearrangement joins TRBV19 to TRBJ2-5; 9 bases agree with TRBD1. Trimming took 4 bases from V and 2 from J; bases not matched to a gene: 5. The germline V gene has CDR1 LNHDA and CDR2 SQIVND (reference sequence). This CDR3 has 15 residues. CDR3 loop: CASSTGQGTQETQYF. CDR3 coding DNA: TGTGCCAGTAGTACTGGACAGGGGACACAAGAGACCCAGTACTTC.

V is TRBV29-1 and J is TRBJ2-4; 7 bases line up with TRBD1. CDR3 size: 15 residues. Germline V gives CDR1 SQVTM, CDR2 ANQGSEA. V dropped 8 bases and J dropped 0; count of bases not matched to a gene: 10. In DNA form, the CDR3 reads TGCAGCCCGAAACCGGGACAGCAAGCCAAAAACATTCAGTACTTC. Translation gives CSPKPGQQAKNIQYF.

V is TRBV19 and J is TRBJ1-2; possible D gene TRBD1, 6 bases. The CDR3 spans 13 residues. V lost 6 bases and J lost 1, with 9 bases in between. Germline V lookup: CDR1 LNHDA, CDR2 SQIVND (reference sequence). CDR3 sequence reads: CASRTDSNYGYTF. CDR3 sequence (DNA): TGTGCCAGTAGGACGGACAGTAACTATGGCTACACCTTC.

The chain has TRBV1 and TRBJ2-1; whether TRBD2, the table's D call, matches the DNA was not checked. TRBV1 is a documented pseudogene. This CDR3 has 13 residues. CDR3 region: CTSSQVREPKQFF. The CDR3 DNA is TGCACCAGCAGCCAAGTTCGGGAGCCCAAGCAGTTCTTC.

The chain links TRBV2 to TRBJ1-5; possibly TRBD1 for D (6 bases). This CDR3 has 14 residues. CDR1 and CDR2 from the germline V gene are SNHLY and FYNNEI. Trimming took off 0 bases at V and 13 bases at J, with 16 bases between the two ends. Written as DNA, the CDR3 is TGTGCCAGCAGTGAAGCCTTGGACAGCCGCGTTCAGCATTTT. Residues: CASSEALDSRVQHF.

This clone has only one observation. J is TRBJ2-7 and V is TRBV27; 7 nucleotides align to TRBD1. The length of the CDR3 is 18 residues. V shed 2 bases, J shed 0 bases, and the junction held 13 bases outside the gene matches. The germline V gene has CDR1 MNHEY and CDR2 SMNVEV (reference sequence). CDR3 loop: CASSLSPPTGTTSYEQYF. In DNA, the CDR3 is TGTGCCAGCAGTTTAAGCCCGCCGACAGGGACCACCTCCTACGAGCAGTACTTC.

The rearrangement joins TRBV12-5 to TRBJ2-7, with 8 bases matching TRBD1. The CDR3 covers 13 residues. V shed 6 bases, J shed 4 bases, and the junction held 5 bases outside the gene matches. Germline CDR1 is LGHNT and CDR2 is FRNRAP. The DNA for the CDR3 is TGTGCTAGTGGGACAGGGGTCCTGTACGAGCAGTACTTC. Encoded protein: CASGTGVLYEQYF.

DNA for the CDR3: TGTGCCAGCAGCACCCGGGATGCGGGGGATACGCAGTATTTT. Protein product: CASSTRDAGDTQYF. The chain links TRBV11-2 to TRBJ2-3; possible D gene TRBD2, 6 bases. The CDR3 is made up of 14 amino acids. Deletions cut 5 bases from V and 6 bases from J, with 15 bases between. CDR1 and CDR2 from the germline V gene are SGHAT and FQNNGV.

The chain combines TRBV6-1 with TRBJ2-5, with TRBD1 matching over 9 bases. This CDR3 spans 14 amino acids. The trim removed 6 bases at V and 2 bases at J, leaving 4 bases unmatched. The germline V gene encodes CDR1 MNHNS and CDR2 SASEGT. CDR3 bases: TGTGCCAGCAGCCGACAGGGGGGACAAGAGACCCAGTACTTC. Protein sequence: CASSRQGGQETQYF.

This chain connects TRBV21-1 to TRBJ2-7; the DNA was not used to check the table's D call, TRBD2. TRBV21-1 is described as a pseudogene. The CDR3 runs to 15 residues. The CDR3 region is CASRSDGLTVYEQYF. DNA of the CDR3: TGTGCCAGCCGTTCCGACGGACTGACTGTCTACGAGCAGTACTTC.